These 32 T cell receptor beta chains share one sample of origin, sequenced in a study of tumor-infiltrating lymphocytes in localized non-small cell lung cancer. Here immunoSEQ multiplex PCR was the method, and the copy in TCRdb shows in-frame clones only, minus some. Here the sample spans 6,000 to 8,500 clones, over 50% being singletons. Sequencing was done on a sample of lung tumor tissue. The receptors here all came from a human donor with non-small cell lung cancer.

V usage is TRBV7-7 and J usage is TRBJ2-3; no clear D gene. V lost 1 base and J 2 bases, leaving 7 bases between the germline ends. The CDR3 is 14 amino acids. From germline, CDR1 is SSHAT and CDR2 FNYEAQ (reference sequence). DNA for the CDR3: TGTGCCAGCAGCTTAGACTACTACACAGATACGCAGTATTTT. The encoded protein is CASSLDYYTDTQYF.

The chain couples TRBV6-5 to TRBJ1-5, with D maybe TRBD1 (6 bases). The CDR3 consists of 15 residues. Germline V lookup: CDR1 MNHEY, CDR2 SVGAGI. The V gene lost 2 bases and the J gene lost 6 bases, with 14 bases spanning the gap. The CDR3 sequence is CASSYRGAVGQPQHF. CDR3 in DNA: TGTGCCAGCAGTTACCGGGGGGCAGTAGGTCAGCCCCAGCATTTT.

The chain links TRBV14 to TRBJ2-2; tentatively, D is TRBD2 (5 bases). V lost 0 bases and J 0 bases, leaving 17 bases between the germline ends. The germline V gene has CDR1 SGHDN and CDR2 FVKESK. The CDR3 totals 19 residues. This CDR3 is CASSQDRTSSASNTGELFF. The CDR3 DNA reads as TGTGCCAGCAGCCAAGATCGGACTTCCAGCGCTTCGAACACCGGGGAGCTGTTTTTT.

This CDR3 is CASGVTRTGGSYEQYF. The CDR3 nucleotides are TGTGCCAGCGGAGTGACTCGGACAGGGGGATCCTACGAGCAGTACTTC. This sequence joins TRBV25-1 and TRBJ2-7, with TRBD1 matching 10 bases. This CDR3 comprises 16 residues. CDR1 and CDR2 (germline): MGHDK, SYGVNS. V trimming: 8 bases; J trimming: 1 base; junction bases outside the gene matches: 11.

This clone was counted only a few times. The chain carries TRBV6-6 and TRBJ1-1; D is unresolved. The CDR3 runs to 14 residues. Germline V lookup: CDR1 MNHNY, CDR2 SVGAGI (reference sequence). V lost 5 bases and J lost 4, with 14 bases in between. The CDR3 nucleotides are TGTGCCAGCAGTATCCGGACGGGTGCCACTGAAGCTTTCTTT. Its protein is CASSIRTGATEAFF.

This sequence joins TRBV6-6 and TRBJ1-2; D unclear. Germline V gene lookup returns CDR1 MNHNY and CDR2 SVGAGI (reference sequence). Trimming pared 3 bases from V and 4 bases from J, leaving 18 bases between. The CDR3 sequence is 16 residues long. The CDR3 DNA is TGTGCCAGCAGTTATGTCTTGGTGCGGGAACCCTATGGCTACACCTTC. This encodes CASSYVLVREPYGYTF.

The chain employs TRBV30 and TRBJ2-5; TRBD1 aligns across 9 bases. Germline trimming cut 0 bases from V and 4 bases from J; bases unmatched to any gene: 6. The germline V gene has CDR1 GTSNPN and CDR2 SVGIG (reference sequence). This CDR3 has 15 residues. Written as DNA, the CDR3 is TGTGCCTGGAGTGTCCCGACAGGGGGGGGAGAGACCCAGTACTTC. Its translation: CAWSVPTGGGETQYF.

The chain couples TRBV15 to TRBJ1-3; D uncertain. Trimming took 1 base from V and 3 from J, leaving 10 bases between them. In germline, CDR1 is LNHNV, CDR2 YYDKDF (reference sequence). This CDR3 is built from 15 residues. The CDR3 bases are TGTGCCACCAGCAGAGCGCGAGGAGGTGGAAACACCATATATTTT. This translates into CATSRARGGGNTIYF.

The chain is built from TRBV10-2 and TRBJ2-1; the D is unclear. The germline gives CDR1 WSHSY, CDR2 SAAADI. The CDR3 has 12 amino acids. V was clipped by 3 bases and J by 5 bases, with 5 bases between them. The DNA for the CDR3 is TGCGCCAGCAGTGATTGGAACAATGAGCAGTTCTTC. It translates to CASSDWNNEQFF.

The chain employs TRBV30 and TRBJ1-4; tentative D call: TRBD1 (6 bases). The CDR3 extends over 13 amino acids. V lost 4 bases, J lost 8 bases, and 14 bases lay in between. The germline CDR1 and CDR2 sequences are GTSNPN and SVGIG (reference sequence). The CDR3 region has the DNA TGTGCCTGGACACCCGGGACACGAGAAAAACTGTTTTTT. Translated, it gives CAWTPGTREKLFF.

V and J are TRBV6-5 and TRBJ2-5; 8 nucleotides align to TRBD1. J lost 4 bases, V lost 10 bases, and 14 bases had no gene match. This CDR3 comprises 15 residues. Germline V CDR1 and CDR2: MNHEY, SVGAGI. CDR3 amino acids: CATNTGQGLVETQYF. The CDR3 coding sequence is TGTGCCACCAACACCGGACAGGGTTTGGTAGAGACCCAGTACTTC.

J is TRBJ2-5 and V is TRBV30, with D hard to call. This CDR3 contains 13 residues. Trimming removed 1 base at V and 1 base at J, with 7 bases between. From germline, CDR1 is GTSNPN and CDR2 SVGIG (reference sequence). The CDR3 region is CAWSGVLQETQYF. CDR3 DNA sequence: TGTGCCTGGAGTGGGGTCCTCCAAGAGACCCAGTACTTC.

The chain employs TRBV28 and TRBJ1-2; D is uncertain. Germline-derived CDR1 and CDR2 are MDHEN and SYDVKM. The length of the CDR3 is 12 residues. Trimming stripped 6 bases from V and 6 bases from J, with 11 bases between. This chain's CDR3 is CASRYPQHGYTF. CDR3 nucleotide sequence: TGTGCCAGCAGATATCCGCAGCATGGCTACACCTTC.

There are a few counts of this clone. This chain uses TRBV7-9 with TRBJ2-5, with 7 bases fitting TRBD1. The CDR3 runs to 13 residues. Looked up from germline, CDR1 is SEHNR and CDR2 is FQNEAQ (reference sequence). V dropped 3 bases and J dropped 3; count of bases not matched to a gene: 1. CDR3 region: CASSFTGEETQYF. The CDR3, as DNA: TGTGCCAGCAGCTTTACAGGGGAAGAGACCCAGTACTTC.

The chain couples TRBV5-1 to TRBJ2-3; 13 nucleotides align to TRBD2. CDR3 length equals 16 residues. Trimming took 4 bases from V and 2 from J; bases not matched to a gene: 4. From germline, CDR1 is SGHRS and CDR2 YFSETQ. The CDR3 loop is CASSTGLAGTTDTQYF. In nucleotides, the CDR3 is TGCGCCAGCAGCACGGGACTAGCGGGGACCACAGATACGCAGTATTTT.

The chain couples TRBV28 to TRBJ2-2; 7 positions agree with TRBD1. From germline, CDR1 is MDHEN and CDR2 SYDVKM. The CDR3 loop spans 16 amino acids. V shed 5 bases, J shed 3 bases, and the junction held 9 bases outside the gene matches. The CDR3 is CASSMLAGTDTGELFF. CDR3 nucleotides: TGTGCCAGCAGTATGCTCGCCGGGACAGACACCGGGGAGCTGTTTTTT. The whole variable domain, filled in from reference TRBV28 and TRBJ2-2, reads DVKVTQSSRYLVKRTGEKVFLECVQDMDHENMFWYRQDPGLGLRLIYFSYDVKMKEKGDIPEGYSVSREKKERFSLILESASTNQTSMYLCASSMLAGTDTGELFFGEGSRLTVL.

The chain has TRBV7-2 and TRBJ2-5, with D unresolved. The length of the CDR3 is 13 residues. Trimming cost V 4 bases and J 5 bases, with 11 bases left between them. Germline lookup yields CDR1 SGHTA and CDR2 FQGNSA. Here the CDR3 reads CASSSLPWETQYF. The DNA for the CDR3 is TGTGCCAGCAGCTCCCTCCCCTGGGAGACCCAGTACTTC.

CDR3 sequence reads: CASSTPGRGRGEQYF. DNA for the CDR3: TGTGCCAGCAGCACCCCCGGGCGCGGGAGAGGCGAGCAGTACTTC. V and J are TRBV5-6 and TRBJ2-7; 7 nucleotides line up with TRBD2. This CDR3 region has 15 residues. Germline CDR1 and CDR2: SGHDT and YYEEEE. V lost 4 bases, J lost 6 bases, and 13 bases stayed unmatched.

This clone was counted between two and nine times. The J gene is TRBJ1-2, the V gene TRBV9; no clear D. CDR3 length: 13 residues. CDR1 and CDR2 (germline): SGDLS, YYNGEE. Between the trimmed V and J ends, which lost 3 bases and 8 bases, there was a span of 14 bases. This chain's CDR3 is CASSAFPTGGYTF. In DNA, the CDR3 is TGTGCCAGCAGCGCTTTCCCGACCGGGGGCTACACCTTC.

The J gene is TRBJ1-5, the V gene TRBV5-1; D gene unclear. Deletions cut 5 bases from V and 0 bases from J, with 12 bases between. This CDR3 is 15 amino acids long. Germline lookup yields CDR1 SGHRS and CDR2 YFSETQ. This chain's CDR3 is CASRSTSNSNQPQHF. CDR3 nucleotide sequence: TGCGCCAGCAGGTCGACGAGTAATAGCAATCAGCCCCAGCATTTT.

This clone is termed medium-sized (0.01 to 0.1%). This chain connects TRBV5-1 to TRBJ1-1; TRBD1 might be the D (5 bases). There are 14 residues in the CDR3. V was cut by 7 bases and J by 4 bases, with 17 bases left in between. Per germline, CDR1 SGHRS and CDR2 YFSETQ. CDR3 DNA sequence: TGCGCCAGCGGGGAGGGGAGCGGGACCACTGAAGCTTTCTTT. Amino acids: CASGEGSGTTEAFF.

The J gene is TRBJ2-5, the V gene TRBV4-3; 12 bases agree with TRBD1. Germline V CDR1 and CDR2: LGHNA, YSLEER. The CDR3 sequence is 19 residues long. V lost 6 bases to trimming and J lost 0 bases; unmatched junction nucleotides: 14. CDR3 DNA: TGCGCCAGCAGTCCCGGGACAGGGGGCGAGAAAGGGTACCAAGAGACCCAGTACTTC. It codes for CASSPGTGGEKGYQETQYF.

In DNA, the CDR3 is TGTGCCAGTAGTACGGGCTTGAACACCGGGGAGCTGTTTTTT. It is translated as CASSTGLNTGELFF. This chain links TRBV19 with TRBJ2-2; the D is unclear. The V end was cut by 4 bases, the J end by 1 base, with 7 bases between. CDR1 LNHDA and CDR2 SQIVND come from the germline V gene (reference sequence). The CDR3 is 14 amino acids.

The chain has TRBV28 and TRBJ2-5, with D unclear. Germline values: CDR1 MDHEN, CDR2 SYDVKM. V lost 2 bases, J lost 2 bases, and 0 bases lay in between. The CDR3 runs to 11 residues. CDR3: CASSLQETQYF. The CDR3 DNA sequence: TGTGCCAGCAGTTTACAAGAGACCCAGTACTTC.

This clone rates as medium-sized. The V gene is TRBV7-2, the J gene TRBJ1-5, with a possible D match to TRBD1 (5 bases). Per germline, CDR1 SGHTA and CDR2 FQGNSA. With 5 bases removed from V and 5 bases from J, the gap between germline ends came to 13 bases. The CDR3 totals 14 residues. The CDR3 spells CASSPRGRDQPQHF. The CDR3 DNA sequence: TGTGCCAGCAGCCCTCGGGGCCGGGATCAGCCCCAGCATTTT.

This clone was observed a handful of times. The rearrangement links TRBV25-1 to TRBJ1-5, with D unresolved. The CDR3 is made up of 14 amino acids. The V end was cut by 3 bases, the J end by 0 bases, with 6 bases between. Germline V CDR1 and CDR2: MGHDK, SYGVNS. In nucleotides, the CDR3 is TGTGCCAGCAGTGACCCTAATAGCAATCAGCCCCAGCATTTT. Its translation: CASSDPNSNQPQHF.

This clone was observed once. The chain employs TRBV7-8 and TRBJ2-3; D may be TRBD2 (6 bases). The germline CDR1 and CDR2 sequences are SGHVS and FQNEAQ. The V end was cut by 5 bases, the J end by 0 bases, with 12 bases between. CDR3 length: 15 residues. The CDR3 is CASSGAGTSTDTQYF. CDR3 in DNA: TGTGCCAGCAGCGGCGCGGGGACTAGCACAGATACGCAGTATTTT.

The chain joins TRBV5-6 to TRBJ2-4; tentatively, D is TRBD2 (6 bases). The CDR3 has 16 amino acids. From germline, CDR1 is SGHDT and CDR2 YYEEEE. Trimming pared 0 bases from V and 5 bases from J, leaving 15 bases between. The CDR3: CASSLDGGRGENIQYF. DNA of the CDR3: TGTGCCAGCAGCTTGGACGGAGGGCGAGGGGAAAACATTCAGTACTTC.

The chain has TRBV11-2 and TRBJ1-6; TRBD1 might be the D (6 bases). CDR1 SGHAT and CDR2 FQNNGV come from the germline V gene. Trimming pared 0 bases from V and 8 bases from J, leaving 8 bases between. This CDR3 is 14 amino acids long. DNA of the CDR3: TGTGCCAGCAGCTTAGAACAGGGTCATTCACCCCTCCACTTT. Translated, it gives CASSLEQGHSPLHF.

This clone was seen a few times. This CDR3 reads CASSPRDREGYGYTF. CDR3 in DNA: TGTGCCAGCTCACCCCGGGACAGGGAAGGCTATGGCTACACCTTC. The chain combines TRBV18 with TRBJ1-2; 9 bases agree with TRBD1. V shed 3 bases and J 4 bases; nucleotides not matched to a gene: 6. The CDR3 extends over 15 amino acids. Germline CDR1 and CDR2: KGHSH and LQKENI.

Relative to its sample, this clone is medium-sized. J is TRBJ2-7 and V is TRBV6-6, with TRBD2 matching over 8 bases. CDR1 and CDR2 (germline): MNHNY, SVGAGI (reference sequence). The CDR3 sequence is 14 residues long. After removal of 6 bases from V and 1 base from J, the junction contained 5 bases not matched to a gene. CDR3 in amino acids: CASRAGDGSYEQYF. The CDR3 region has the DNA TGTGCCAGCAGAGCGGGAGACGGGTCCTACGAGCAGTACTTC.

This clone is labeled medium-sized. The chain carries TRBV6-5 and TRBJ2-2; D is ambiguous. Trimming took off 5 bases at V and 0 bases at J, with 4 bases between the two ends. CDR1 MNHEY and CDR2 SVGAGI come from the germline V gene. CDR3 size: 13 residues. The CDR3 spells CASSRANTGELFF. The DNA for the CDR3 is TGTGCCAGCAGTCGGGCGAACACCGGGGAGCTGTTTTTT.